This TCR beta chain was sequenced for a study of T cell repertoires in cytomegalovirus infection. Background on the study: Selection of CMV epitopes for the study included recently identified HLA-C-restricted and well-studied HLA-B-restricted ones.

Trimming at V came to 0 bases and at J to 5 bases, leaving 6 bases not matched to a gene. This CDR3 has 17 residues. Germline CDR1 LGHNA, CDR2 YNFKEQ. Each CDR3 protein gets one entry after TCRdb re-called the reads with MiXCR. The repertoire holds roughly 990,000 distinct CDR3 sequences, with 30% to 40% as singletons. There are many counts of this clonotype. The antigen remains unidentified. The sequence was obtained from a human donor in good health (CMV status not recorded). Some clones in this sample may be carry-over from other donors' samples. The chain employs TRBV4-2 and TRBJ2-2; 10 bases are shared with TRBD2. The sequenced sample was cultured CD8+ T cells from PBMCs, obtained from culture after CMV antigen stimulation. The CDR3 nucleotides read TGTGCCAGCAGCCAAGATTGGAGCGGGGGGGTTACCGGGGAGCTGTTTTTT. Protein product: CASSQDWSGGVTGELFF.